One and the same sample provided the 4 T cell receptor beta chains below, sequenced in a study of identical twins. TCRdb reprocessed the 5' RACE reads with MiXCR, giving one entry per CDR3 protein. The sample contains roughly 490,000 distinct CDR3 sequences, approximately 14% of which appear only once. These same records also appear under a second study, on yellow fever vaccine responses in identical twins.

The specimen sequenced was CD4+ T cells sorted from blood. The receptors stem from a woman under 30 in good health.

This clonotype appeared a few times. The CDR3 here is CASTPRGGGTDTQYF. The DNA of the CDR3 is TGTGCCAGCACCCCCCGCGGGGGGGGCACAGATACGCAGTATTTT. The chain joins TRBV12-3 or TRBV12-4 to TRBJ2-3, with 9 bases fitting TRBD2. The CDR3 sequence is 15 residues long. J was trimmed by 1 base and V by 7 bases; bases with no gene match: 6.

This clonotype was picked up a small number of times. The chain carries TRBV6-5 and TRBJ1-1; D might be TRBD1 (5 bases). Per germline, CDR1 MNHEY and CDR2 SVGAGI. The CDR3 sequence is 15 residues long. V was clipped by 2 bases and J by 2 bases, with 12 bases between them. CDR3 in amino acids: CASSYGQDINTEAFF. CDR3 bases: TGTGCCAGCAGTTACGGTCAGGACATCAACACTGAAGCTTTCTTT.

This clonotype was seen only a few times. This chain links TRBV3-1 with TRBJ1-1; 7 bases align to TRBD1. Trimming at V came to 4 bases and at J to 1 base, leaving 3 bases not matched to a gene. The CDR3 has 14 residues. Germline values: CDR1 LGHDT, CDR2 YNNKEL (reference sequence). This chain's CDR3 is CASSLTGWNTEAFF. CDR3 DNA: TGTGCCAGCAGCCTGACAGGGTGGAACACTGAAGCTTTCTTT.

V gene TRBV6-2 or TRBV6-3 combines with J gene TRBJ2-7; maybe TRBD2 (6 bases). V lost 6 bases and J 4 bases, leaving 19 bases between the germline ends. Germline V gene sequence: CDR1 MNHEY, CDR2 SVGEGT. This CDR3 comprises 15 residues. This CDR3 reads CASRPTPGVGYEQYF. As DNA, the CDR3 is TGTGCCAGCAGACCCACACCGGGAGTCGGGTACGAGCAGTACTTC.